The 30 T cell receptor beta chains below all came from one sample that was sequenced in a study of Ad26.COV2.S vaccination and SARS-CoV-2 variants. Specified treatment: 15 to 20 received Ad26.COV2.S at low or high dose, single or two shots; about 5 received placebo; per-sample allocation not given. Sampling occurred on day 63 after the first vaccine or placebo injection. Method: immunoSEQ multiplex PCR; TCRdb's copy keeps in-frame clones and lacks some. Of around 320,000 clones in the sample, more than 75% were seen once. Sequences were derived from peripheral blood, sampled in a trial of Ad26.COV2.S vaccine versus placebo. Receptor source: a person between 18 and 60 years old who received the Ad26.COV2.S COVID-19 vaccine or a placebo.

This sequence joins TRBV20-1 and TRBJ2-1, with D possibly being TRBD1 (8 bases). The germline gives CDR1 DFQATT, CDR2 SNEGSKA (reference sequence). Trimming shortened V by 3 bases and J by 5 bases, and 17 bases separated the two germline ends. The CDR3 extends over 15 amino acids. CDR3 nucleotides: TGCAGTGCTAGTTCGCGGGGGACAGGCCACAATGAGCAGTTCTTC. Its translation: CSASSRGTGHNEQFF.

The chain is built from TRBV7-9 and TRBJ2-1; no reliable D call. With 5 bases removed from V and 0 bases from J, the gap between germline ends came to 14 bases. Germline lookup yields CDR1 SEHNR and CDR2 FQNEAQ (reference sequence). The CDR3 covers 16 residues. CDR3 residues: CASSTTEPGSYNEQFF. CDR3 DNA sequence: TGTGCCAGCAGCACGACTGAACCGGGCTCCTACAATGAGCAGTTCTTC.

Remarks on this clone: One end of the junction fails to match germline, which may point to a read error. This sample includes further DNA sequences coding for the same CDR3. This chain joins TRBV19 and TRBJ1-2, with 7 positions matching TRBD1. From germline, CDR1 is LNHDA and CDR2 SQIVND (reference sequence). This CDR3 comprises 11 residues. CDR3 in amino acids: CAGQGDYGYTF. Written as DNA, the CDR3 is TGCGCCGGTCAGGGGGACTATGGCTACACCTTC.

The chain couples TRBV2 to TRBJ2-5; the D gene is possibly TRBD1 (6 bases). The CDR3 is 12 amino acids. Germline V gene sequence: CDR1 SNHLY, CDR2 FYNNEI. The ends were cut back, 4 bases at V and 4 bases at J, with 7 bases in the middle. The CDR3 bases are TGTGCCAGCAGTGTCAGGGGAGAGACCCAGTACTTC. Protein sequence: CASSVRGETQYF.

The V call is TRBV3-1 (or the pseudogene TRBV3-2), the J call TRBJ1-1; no definite D call. Germline V gene lookup returns CDR1 LGHDT and CDR2 YNNKEL (reference sequence). The germline V and J ends were trimmed by 1 base and 3 bases, with 6 bases remaining between them. This CDR3 has 13 amino acids. The CDR3 DNA reads TGTGCCAGCAGCCAAGTTCCGGACACTGAAGCTTTCTTT. Encoded protein: CASSQVPDTEAFF.

This chain links TRBV18 with TRBJ1-4; no clear D. The CDR3 covers 14 residues. Between the trimmed V and J ends, which lost 9 bases and 0 bases, there was a span of 11 bases. Germline CDR1 KGHSH, CDR2 LQKENI. The CDR3 bases are TGTGCCAGTGCTTACGGGACAACTAATGAAAAACTGTTTTTT. Its protein is CASAYGTTNEKLFF. Together with reference TRBV18 and TRBJ1-4, the CDR3 gives the full variable domain: NAGVMQNPRHLVRRRGQEARLRCSPMKGHSHVYWYRQLPEEGLKFMVYLQKENIIDESGMPKERFSAEFPKEGPSILRIQQVVRGDSAAYFCASAYGTTNEKLFFGSGTQLSVL.

The genes are TRBV18 and TRBJ1-1; TRBD1 matches 7 bases. The CDR3 has 14 amino acids. V shed 6 bases and J 2 bases; nucleotides not matched to a gene: 6. The germline V gene has CDR1 KGHSH and CDR2 LQKENI. In DNA form, the CDR3 reads TGTGCCAGCTCTGGACAGGAAAAAAACACTGAAGCTTTCTTT. This translates into CASSGQEKNTEAFF.

V usage is TRBV2 and J usage is TRBJ2-6, with D unresolved. The germline V gene encodes CDR1 SNHLY and CDR2 FYNNEI. V dropped 7 bases and J dropped 0 bases, with 4 bases sitting between them. The CDR3 is 13 amino acids. The CDR3 spells CASTGSGANVLTF. CDR3 nucleotides: TGTGCCAGCACGGGCTCTGGGGCCAACGTCCTGACTTTC.

CDR3 nucleotide sequence: TGTGCCAGCAGTGACCGGGACAGACTTGGCTACACCTTC. It encodes CASSDRDRLGYTF. The rearrangement joins TRBV6-1 to TRBJ1-2; 7 bases map to TRBD1. Losses at the gene ends were 3 bases for V and 7 bases for J; bases not matched to a gene: 5. This CDR3 is 13 amino acids long. Per germline, CDR1 MNHNS and CDR2 SASEGT.

This rearrangement joins TRBV15 to TRBJ2-6, with D tentatively TRBD2 (6 bases). V dropped 5 bases and J dropped 4 bases, with 15 bases sitting between them. The germline gives CDR1 LNHNV, CDR2 YYDKDF (reference sequence). The CDR3 runs 16 residues. CDR3 sequence (DNA): TGTGCCACCAGCGGCCTCCGGGGGTCCGGGGCCAACGTCCTGACTTTC. It yields the protein CATSGLRGSGANVLTF.

A single count supports this clone. The rearrangement uses TRBV19 and TRBJ2-7; D remains ambiguous. This CDR3 is built from 13 residues. In germline, CDR1 is LNHDA, CDR2 SQIVND (reference sequence). The V end was cut by 0 bases, the J end by 4 bases, with 7 bases between. DNA for the CDR3: TGTGCCAGTAGTATAGATAGAGAGTACGAGCAGTACTTC. Translated: CASSIDREYEQYF.

The chain carries TRBV18 and TRBJ2-7; TRBD1 aligns across 11 bases. The CDR3 runs to 16 residues. Germline-derived CDR1 and CDR2 are KGHSH and LQKENI. The J segment lost 5 bases and the V segment lost 4 bases, leaving 10 bases of the junction unmatched. This CDR3 reads CASSQTAGTGGHEQYF. The CDR3, as DNA: TGTGCCAGCTCACAAACTGCCGGGACAGGGGGGCACGAGCAGTACTTC.

The V and J genes are TRBV25-1 and TRBJ2-2, with a weak D call TRBD1 (6 bases). Trimming took 8 bases from V and 2 from J, leaving 12 bases between them. CDR1 MGHDK and CDR2 SYGVNS come from the germline V gene. This CDR3 is built from 14 residues. The CDR3 DNA is TGTGCCAGCGAGAGGACAGCCAACACCGGGGAGCTGTTTTTT. Its translation: CASERTANTGELFF. Together with reference TRBV25-1 and TRBJ2-2, the CDR3 gives the full variable domain: EADIYQTPRYLVIGTGKKITLECSQTMGHDKMYWYQQDPGMELHLIHYSYGVNSTEKGDLSSESTVSRIRTEHFPLTLESARPSHTSQYLCASERTANTGELFFGEGSRLTVL.

The rearrangement links TRBV5-1 to TRBJ1-1; TRBD1 might be the D (5 bases). Germline V gene data show CDR1 as SGHRS and CDR2 as YFSETQ. The germline V and J ends were trimmed by 4 bases and 5 bases, with 15 bases remaining between them. The CDR3 has 14 amino acids. In DNA form, the CDR3 reads TGCGCCAGCAGCCCCGGAGGGGCAATAACTGAAGCTTTCTTT. Its protein is CASSPGGAITEAFF.

The chain employs TRBV5-8 and TRBJ1-1; 12 bases match TRBD1. Germline V gives CDR1 SGHTS, CDR2 YDEGEE. With 5 bases clipped from V and 3 bases from J, the junction kept 8 bases outside the gene matches. This CDR3 has 16 residues. The CDR3 here is CASRGQGAIEDTEAFF. The CDR3, as DNA: TGTGCCAGCAGGGGACAGGGGGCTATTGAGGACACTGAAGCTTTCTTT.

The V call is TRBV4-2, the J call TRBJ2-3, with 13 bases lining up with TRBD2. The junction had 6 bases not matched to a gene; V was cut back by 0 bases and J by 3 bases. The length of the CDR3 is 18 residues. Germline V CDR1 and CDR2: LGHNA, YNFKEQ. The CDR3 nucleotides read TGTGCCAGCAGCCAAGAAGGCGGGACTAGCGGGGCTACAGATACGCAGTATTTT. Encoded protein: CASSQEGGTSGATDTQYF.

The gene calls are TRBV29-1 and TRBJ2-7, with 8 bases lining up with TRBD1. V was clipped by 2 bases and J by 3 bases; unmatched bases: 9. The germline gives CDR1 SQVTM, CDR2 ANQGSEA. The CDR3 runs 15 residues. The CDR3 loop is CSVEFGGQGSYEQYF. The CDR3 nucleotides read TGCAGCGTTGAATTCGGAGGACAGGGTAGCTACGAGCAGTACTTC.

The chain couples TRBV21-1 to TRBJ1-6; the D call TRBD1 from the table was never checked on the DNA. TRBV21-1 is a pseudogene segment. CDR3 length equals 19 residues. The CDR3 region is CASSKGRQGVRSYNSPLHF. The CDR3 DNA follows: TGTGCCAGCAGCAAAGGAAGACAGGGTGTAAGGTCCTATAATTCACCCCTCCACTTT.

J is TRBJ1-2 and V is TRBV7-9; D perhaps matches TRBD1 (5 bases). The germline V gene has CDR1 SEHNR and CDR2 FQNEAQ (reference sequence). The CDR3 spans 15 residues. Trimming removed 3 bases from V and 5 bases from J, with 16 bases in between. The CDR3 is CASSFGQGNRYGYTF. The CDR3 DNA is TGTGCCAGCAGCTTCGGTCAGGGAAATCGTTATGGCTACACCTTC.

This chain connects TRBV4-1 to TRBJ1-2, with D perhaps matching TRBD1 (6 bases). V gave up 2 bases and J gave up 1 base, with 11 bases separating them. Germline V gives CDR1 MGHRA, CDR2 YSYEKL. The CDR3 is made up of 15 amino acids. CDR3 loop: CASSQSPGDNYGYTF. CDR3 DNA sequence: TGCGCCAGCAGCCAATCCCCAGGGGATAACTATGGCTACACCTTC.

V usage is TRBV5-1 and J usage is TRBJ2-3, with 8 bases matching TRBD2. Germline V gives CDR1 SGHRS, CDR2 YFSETQ. This CDR3 comprises 17 residues. V lost 0 bases to trimming and J lost 0 bases; unmatched junction nucleotides: 6. The chain's CDR3 is CASSLVGVAGSTDTQYF. The DNA of the CDR3 is TGCGCCAGCAGCTTGGTAGGGGTAGCGGGGAGCACAGATACGCAGTATTTT.

V gene TRBV7-6 combines with J gene TRBJ2-7; TRBD2 matches at 7 bases. V lost 5 bases, J lost 2 bases, and 6 bases stayed unmatched. Germline values: CDR1 SGHVS, CDR2 FNYEAQ. The CDR3 extends over 14 amino acids. The CDR3 region is CASSAGEGPYEQYF. The CDR3, as DNA: TGTGCCAGCAGCGCGGGAGAGGGACCCTACGAGCAGTACTTC.

To note about this clone: One junction end does not reproduce the germline sequence, and a read error may be involved. This chain uses TRBV7-7 with TRBJ2-5, with TRBD2 matching over 12 bases. This CDR3 is 17 amino acids long. Germline CDR1 SSHAT, CDR2 FNYEAQ (reference sequence). CDR3 loop: CASSLTTSGGLQETQYF. Here the CDR3 DNA reads TGTGCTAGCAGCTTGACGACTAGCGGGGGCCTTCAAGAGACCCAGTACTTC. Complete variable domain (other parts from reference TRBV7-7 and TRBJ2-5): GAGVSQSPRYKVTKRGQDVTLRCDPISSHATLYWYQQALGQGPEFLTYFNYEAQPDKSGLPSDRFSAERPEGSISTLTIQRTEQRDSAMYRCASSLTTSGGLQETQYFGPGTRLLVL.

This clone was counted only a few times. The genes are TRBV11-2 and TRBJ1-1; TRBD1 might be the D (6 bases). V lost 5 bases, J lost 2 bases, and 21 bases lay in between. The V gene's germline CDR1 is SGHAT and CDR2 FQNNGV. The CDR3 is 17 amino acids. CDR3 in DNA: TGTGCCAGCAGCCTCGACCCTCGGACAGCCGTTAACACTGAAGCTTTCTTT. It codes for CASSLDPRTAVNTEAFF.

The chain uses TRBV29-1 and TRBJ1-1; no clear D. The germline CDR1 and CDR2 sequences are SQVTM and ANQGSEA. The V end was cut by 0 bases, the J end by 3 bases, with 8 bases between. This CDR3 contains 13 residues. The CDR3 coding sequence is TGCAGCGTTGAAGATCCTGGTTACACTGAAGCTTTCTTT. Protein product: CSVEDPGYTEAFF.

The chain is built from TRBV19 and TRBJ1-1; 9 nucleotides agree with TRBD1. Germline CDR1 and CDR2: LNHDA and SQIVND (reference sequence). After removal of 3 bases from V and 7 bases from J, the junction contained 6 bases not matched to a gene. The CDR3 runs to 14 residues. Here the CDR3 reads CASSIRDRESEAFF. In DNA, the CDR3 is TGTGCCAGTAGTATCCGGGACAGGGAGAGTGAAGCTTTCTTT.

This clone was found a few times. This chain joins TRBV7-9 and TRBJ1-1; 10 bases fit TRBD1. The germline V gene encodes CDR1 SEHNR and CDR2 FQNEAQ (reference sequence). CDR3 size: 17 residues. Losses at the gene ends were 4 bases for V and 1 base for J; bases not matched to a gene: 9. The CDR3 DNA is TGTGCCAGCAGCTCCCGTAGGGACAGGGGACCGAACACTGAAGCTTTCTTT. Amino acids: CASSSRRDRGPNTEAFF.

Worth noting for this clone: In the same sample, other DNA sequences code for this CDR3. V gene TRBV12-3 or TRBV12-4 combines with J gene TRBJ1-2; D call uncertain. V lost 4 bases to trimming and J lost 1 base, with 7 bases between them. The CDR3 totals 13 residues. The CDR3 nucleotides are TGTGCCAGCAGTTCGGGAGATAACTATGGCTACACCTTC. Its protein is CASSSGDNYGYTF.

J is TRBJ1-2 and V is TRBV14; 8 positions match TRBD1. This CDR3 has 16 residues. The J segment lost 4 bases and the V segment lost 4 bases, leaving 11 bases of the junction unmatched. Germline V gene data show CDR1 as SGHDN and CDR2 as FVKESK. The CDR3 DNA is TGTGCCAGCAGCCCATATTCCAGGGGGCGCATCTATGGCTACACCTTC. It codes for CASSPYSRGRIYGYTF.

The genes are TRBV7-6 and TRBJ2-3; 9 nucleotides line up with TRBD2. Germline V gives CDR1 SGHVS, CDR2 FNYEAQ. Germline trimming cut 5 bases from V and 4 bases from J; bases unmatched to any gene: 13. The CDR3 covers 17 residues. The CDR3 DNA follows: TGTGCCAGCAGCCCTCTTACAGCGGGGGGCCGGTCAGATACGCAGTATTTT. Encoded protein: CASSPLTAGGRSDTQYF. Full variable domain (outside the CDR3, taken from reference TRBV7-6 and TRBJ2-3): GAGVSQSPRYKVTKRGQDVALRCDPISGHVSLYWYRQALGQGPEFLTYFNYEAQQDKSGLPNDRFSAERPEGSISTLTIQRTEQRDSAMYRCASSPLTAGGRSDTQYFGPGTRLTVL.